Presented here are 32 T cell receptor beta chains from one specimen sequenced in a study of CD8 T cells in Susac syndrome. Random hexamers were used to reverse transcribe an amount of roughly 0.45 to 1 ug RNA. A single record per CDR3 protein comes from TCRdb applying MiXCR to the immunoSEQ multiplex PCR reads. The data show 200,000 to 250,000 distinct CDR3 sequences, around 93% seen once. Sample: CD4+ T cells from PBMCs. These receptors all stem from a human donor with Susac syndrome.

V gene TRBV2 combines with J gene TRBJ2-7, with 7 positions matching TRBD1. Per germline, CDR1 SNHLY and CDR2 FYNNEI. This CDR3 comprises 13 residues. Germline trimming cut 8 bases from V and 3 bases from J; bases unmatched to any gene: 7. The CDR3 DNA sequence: TGTGCCAGCGGGGTGACAGGGATCTACGAGCAGTACTTC. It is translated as CASGVTGIYEQYF.

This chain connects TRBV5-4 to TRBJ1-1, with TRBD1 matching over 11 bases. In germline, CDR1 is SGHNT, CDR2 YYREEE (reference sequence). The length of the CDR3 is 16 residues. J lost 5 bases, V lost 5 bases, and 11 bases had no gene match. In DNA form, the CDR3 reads TGTGCCAGCAGGGACCGGGACAGGGGGAGTGAAACTGAAGCTTTCTTT. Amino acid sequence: CASRDRDRGSETEAFF.

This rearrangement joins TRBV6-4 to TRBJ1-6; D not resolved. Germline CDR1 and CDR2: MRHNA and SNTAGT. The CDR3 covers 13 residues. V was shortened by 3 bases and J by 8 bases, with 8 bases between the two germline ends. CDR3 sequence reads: CASSDGFDSPLHF. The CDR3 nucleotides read TGTGCCAGCAGTGATGGCTTTGATTCACCCCTCCACTTT.

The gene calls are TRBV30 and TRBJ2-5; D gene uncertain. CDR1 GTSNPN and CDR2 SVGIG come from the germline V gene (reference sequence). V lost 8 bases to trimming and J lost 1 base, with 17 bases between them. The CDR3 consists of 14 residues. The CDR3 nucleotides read TGTGCCAGTATAAGCCGGCCAGCCCAAGAGACCCAGTACTTC. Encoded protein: CASISRPAQETQYF.

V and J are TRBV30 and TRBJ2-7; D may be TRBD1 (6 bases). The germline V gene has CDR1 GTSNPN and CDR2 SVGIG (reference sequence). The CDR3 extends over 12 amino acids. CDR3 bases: TGTGTAAGCACGGACAGCCAGTACGAGCAGTACTTC. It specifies CVSTDSQYEQYF.

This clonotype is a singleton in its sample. CDR3 nucleotide sequence: TGTGCCAGCAGTTTCCCGGACAGGCTAAGCTACACCTTC. It encodes CASSFPDRLSYTF. The chain joins TRBV27 to TRBJ1-2, with 7 bases aligning to TRBD1. This CDR3 comprises 13 residues. Germline V gene data show CDR1 as MNHEY and CDR2 as SMNVEV (reference sequence). V lost 3 bases and J lost 9; bases outside the gene matches: 7.

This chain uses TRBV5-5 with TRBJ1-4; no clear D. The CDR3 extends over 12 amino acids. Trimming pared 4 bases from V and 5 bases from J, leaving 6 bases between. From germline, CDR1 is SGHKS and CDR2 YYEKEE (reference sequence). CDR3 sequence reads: CASSLTNEKLFF. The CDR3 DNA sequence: TGTGCCAGCAGCCTGACAAATGAAAAACTGTTTTTT.

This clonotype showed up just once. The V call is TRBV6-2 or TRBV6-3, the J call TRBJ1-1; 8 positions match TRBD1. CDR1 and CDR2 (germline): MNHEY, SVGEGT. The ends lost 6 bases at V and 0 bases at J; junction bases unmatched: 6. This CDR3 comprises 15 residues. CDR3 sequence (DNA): TGTGCCAGCAGCAAGCGACAGGGGATGAACACTGAAGCTTTCTTT. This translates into CASSKRQGMNTEAFF.

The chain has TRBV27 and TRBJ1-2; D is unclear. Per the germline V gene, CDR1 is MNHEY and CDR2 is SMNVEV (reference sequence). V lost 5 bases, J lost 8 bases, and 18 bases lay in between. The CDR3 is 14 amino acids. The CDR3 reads CASSPGFHWKGYTF. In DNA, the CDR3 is TGTGCCAGCAGTCCCGGGTTTCATTGGAAAGGCTACACCTTC.

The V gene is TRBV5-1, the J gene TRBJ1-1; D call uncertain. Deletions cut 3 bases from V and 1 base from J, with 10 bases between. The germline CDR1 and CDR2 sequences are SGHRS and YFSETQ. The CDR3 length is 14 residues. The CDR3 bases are TGCGCCAGCAGCTCCGGACTTCGGAACACTGAAGCTTTCTTT. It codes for CASSSGLRNTEAFF.

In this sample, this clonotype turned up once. CDR3: CASSLVPVGGNEQYF. In DNA form, the CDR3 reads TGTGCCAGCAGCTTAGTTCCAGTGGGGGGCAACGAGCAGTACTTC. V and J are TRBV7-9 and TRBJ2-7; the D gene could be TRBD1 or TRBD2 (6 bases each). Between the trimmed V and J ends, which lost 1 base and 5 bases, there was a span of 15 bases. This CDR3 is 15 amino acids long. Germline CDR1 and CDR2: SEHNR and FQNEAQ (reference sequence).

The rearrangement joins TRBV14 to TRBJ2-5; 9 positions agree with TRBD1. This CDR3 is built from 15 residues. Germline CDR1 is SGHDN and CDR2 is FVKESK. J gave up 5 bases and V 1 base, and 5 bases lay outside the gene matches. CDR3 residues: CASSQVGTGSETQYF. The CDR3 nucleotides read TGTGCCAGCAGCCAAGTTGGGACAGGGAGCGAGACCCAGTACTTC.

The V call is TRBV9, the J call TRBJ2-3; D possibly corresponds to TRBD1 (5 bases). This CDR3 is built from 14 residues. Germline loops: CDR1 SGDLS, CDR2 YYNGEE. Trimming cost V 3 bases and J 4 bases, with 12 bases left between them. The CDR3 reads CASSAPPTADTQYF. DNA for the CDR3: TGTGCCAGCAGCGCCCCCCCGACAGCAGATACGCAGTATTTT.

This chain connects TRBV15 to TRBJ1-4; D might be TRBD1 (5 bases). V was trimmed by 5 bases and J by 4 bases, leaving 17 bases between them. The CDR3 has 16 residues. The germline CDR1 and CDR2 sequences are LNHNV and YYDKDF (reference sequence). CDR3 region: CATSPRPGPLNEKLFF. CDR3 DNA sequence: TGTGCCACCAGCCCCCGCCCGGGACCTCTTAATGAAAAACTGTTTTTT.

The CDR3 sequence is CASSPPGGGAYNEQFF. The CDR3 DNA follows: TGTGCCAGCTCACCACCCGGTGGGGGCGCCTACAATGAGCAGTTCTTC. The chain combines TRBV18 with TRBJ2-1; TRBD1 might be the D (6 bases). Trimming took off 0 bases at V and 2 bases at J, with 11 bases between the two ends. CDR3 length: 16 amino acids. From germline, CDR1 is KGHSH and CDR2 LQKENI.

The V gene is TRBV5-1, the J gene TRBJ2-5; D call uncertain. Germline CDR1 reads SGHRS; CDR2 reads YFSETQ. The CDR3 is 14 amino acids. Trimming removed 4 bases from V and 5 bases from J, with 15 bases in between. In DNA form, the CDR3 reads TGCGCCAGCAGCCCCTTAGGAATGCGGGAGACCCAGTACTTC. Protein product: CASSPLGMRETQYF.

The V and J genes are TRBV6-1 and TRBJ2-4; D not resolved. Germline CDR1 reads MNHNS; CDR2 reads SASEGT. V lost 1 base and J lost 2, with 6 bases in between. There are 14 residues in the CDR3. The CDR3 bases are TGTGCCAGCAGTGAAGTTGGCCCCAAAAACATTCAGTACTTC. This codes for CASSEVGPKNIQYF.

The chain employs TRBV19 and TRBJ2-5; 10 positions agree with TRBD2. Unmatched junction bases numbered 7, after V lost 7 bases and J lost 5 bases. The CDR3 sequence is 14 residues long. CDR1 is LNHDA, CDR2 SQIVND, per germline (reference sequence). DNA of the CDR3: TGTGCCAGTACCGCTAGCGGGGGTTTTGAGACCCAGTACTTC. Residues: CASTASGGFETQYF.

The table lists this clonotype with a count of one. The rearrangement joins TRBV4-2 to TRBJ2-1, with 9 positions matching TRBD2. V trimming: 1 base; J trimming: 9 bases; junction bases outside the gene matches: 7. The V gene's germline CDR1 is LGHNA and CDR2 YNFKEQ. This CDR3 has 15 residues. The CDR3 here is CASSQVRGGRGEQFF. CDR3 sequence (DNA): TGTGCCAGCAGCCAAGTGCGGGGGGGCCGTGGTGAGCAGTTCTTC.

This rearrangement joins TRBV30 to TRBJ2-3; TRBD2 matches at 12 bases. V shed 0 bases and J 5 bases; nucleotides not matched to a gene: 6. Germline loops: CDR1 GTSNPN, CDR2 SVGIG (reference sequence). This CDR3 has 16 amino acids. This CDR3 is CAWSVPLTSGGDTQYF. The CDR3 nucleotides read TGTGCCTGGAGTGTACCTTTGACTAGCGGGGGAGATACGCAGTATTTT.

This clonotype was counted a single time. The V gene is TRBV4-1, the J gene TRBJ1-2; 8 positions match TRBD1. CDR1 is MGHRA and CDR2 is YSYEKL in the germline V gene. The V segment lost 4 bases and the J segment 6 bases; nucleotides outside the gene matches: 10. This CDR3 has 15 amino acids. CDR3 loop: CASSLLRTGMDGYTF. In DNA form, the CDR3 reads TGCGCCAGCAGCCTTCTTAGGACAGGGATGGATGGCTACACCTTC.

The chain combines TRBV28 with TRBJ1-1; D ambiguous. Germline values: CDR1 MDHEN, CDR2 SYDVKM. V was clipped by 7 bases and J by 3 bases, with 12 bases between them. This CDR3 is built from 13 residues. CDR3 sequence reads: CASTQVSYTEAFF. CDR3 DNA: TGTGCCAGCACCCAGGTGTCCTACACTGAAGCTTTCTTT.

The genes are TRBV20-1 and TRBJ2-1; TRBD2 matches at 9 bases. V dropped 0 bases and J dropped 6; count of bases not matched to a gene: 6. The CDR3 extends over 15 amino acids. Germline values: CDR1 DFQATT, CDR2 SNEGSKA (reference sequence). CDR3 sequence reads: CSARDMGLAGNEQFF. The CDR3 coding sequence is TGCAGTGCTAGAGATATGGGACTAGCCGGCAATGAGCAGTTCTTC.

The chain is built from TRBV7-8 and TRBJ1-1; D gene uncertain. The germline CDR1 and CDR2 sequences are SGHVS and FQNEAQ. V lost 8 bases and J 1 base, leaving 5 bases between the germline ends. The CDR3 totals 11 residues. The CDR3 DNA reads TGTGCCAGCCTCGAGAACACTGAAGCTTTCTTT. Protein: CASLENTEAFF.

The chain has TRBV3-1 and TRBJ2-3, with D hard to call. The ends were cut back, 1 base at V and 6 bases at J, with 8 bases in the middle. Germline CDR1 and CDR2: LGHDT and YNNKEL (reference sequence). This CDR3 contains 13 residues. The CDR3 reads CASSQALRDTQYF. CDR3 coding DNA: TGTGCCAGCAGCCAAGCCCTTCGCGATACGCAGTATTTT.

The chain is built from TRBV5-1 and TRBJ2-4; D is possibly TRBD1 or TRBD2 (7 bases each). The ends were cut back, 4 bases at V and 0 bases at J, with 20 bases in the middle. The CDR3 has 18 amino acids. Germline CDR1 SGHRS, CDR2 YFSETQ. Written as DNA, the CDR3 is TGCGCCAGCAGCGGCCTAGGGGGCGGGGGTGTAGCCAAAAACATTCAGTACTTC. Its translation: CASSGLGGGGVAKNIQYF. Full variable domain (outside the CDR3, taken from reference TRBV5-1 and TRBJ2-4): KAGVTQTPRYLIKTRGQQVTLSCSPISGHRSVSWYQQTPGQGLQFLFEYFSETQRNKGNFPGRFSGRQFSNSRSEMNVSTLELGDSALYLCASSGLGGGGVAKNIQYFGAGTRLSVL.

Here the CDR3 reads CASSYSTNQPQHF. CDR3 nucleotides: TGTGCCAGCAGTTACTCGACAAATCAGCCCCAGCATTTT. The J gene is TRBJ1-5, the V gene TRBV6-5, with no clear D. The V and J ends lost 0 bases and 4 bases respectively, with 4 bases between them. CDR1 is MNHEY, CDR2 SVGAGI, per germline. The CDR3 length is 13 residues.

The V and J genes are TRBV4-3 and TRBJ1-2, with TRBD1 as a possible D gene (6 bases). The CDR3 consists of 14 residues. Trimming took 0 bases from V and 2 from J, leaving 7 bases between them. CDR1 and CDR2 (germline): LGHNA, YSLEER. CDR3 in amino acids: CASSQDRGNYGYTF. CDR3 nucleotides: TGCGCCAGCAGCCAAGACAGGGGAAACTATGGCTACACCTTC.

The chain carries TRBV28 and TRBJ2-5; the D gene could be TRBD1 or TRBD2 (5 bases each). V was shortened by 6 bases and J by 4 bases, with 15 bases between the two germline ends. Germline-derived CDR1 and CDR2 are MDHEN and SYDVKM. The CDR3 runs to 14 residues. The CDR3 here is CASSPPGQRETQYF. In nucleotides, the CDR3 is TGTGCCAGCAGCCCCCCGGGGCAGCGAGAGACCCAGTACTTC.

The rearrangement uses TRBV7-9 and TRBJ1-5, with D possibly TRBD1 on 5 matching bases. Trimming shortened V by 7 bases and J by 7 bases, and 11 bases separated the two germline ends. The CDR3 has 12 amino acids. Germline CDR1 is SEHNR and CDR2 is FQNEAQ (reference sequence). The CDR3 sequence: CASTGGFQPQHF. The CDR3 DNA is TGTGCCAGCACCGGGGGTTTCCAGCCCCAGCATTTT.

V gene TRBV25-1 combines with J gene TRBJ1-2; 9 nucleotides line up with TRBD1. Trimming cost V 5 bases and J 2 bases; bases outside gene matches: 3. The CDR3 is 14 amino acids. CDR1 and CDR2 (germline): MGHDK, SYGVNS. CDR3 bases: TGTGCCAGCAGTCGGACAGGGGCGAACTATGGCTACACCTTC. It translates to CASSRTGANYGYTF.

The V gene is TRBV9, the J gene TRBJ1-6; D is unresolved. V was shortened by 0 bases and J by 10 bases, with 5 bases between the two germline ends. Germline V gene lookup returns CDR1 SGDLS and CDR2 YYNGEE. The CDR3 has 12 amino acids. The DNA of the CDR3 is TGTGCCAGCAGCGTAGAAGGATCACCCCTCCACTTT. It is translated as CASSVEGSPLHF.